This T cell receptor beta chain emerged from a study of Ad26.COV2.S vaccination and SARS-CoV-2 variants. Noted treatment: some 20 received Ad26.COV2.S at low or high dose, single or two shots; five or six received placebo; per-sample allocation not given. Specimens were obtained on day 63 following the first vaccine or placebo injection. Produced via immunoSEQ multiplex PCR; TCRdb's table is partial and in-frame only. Among roughly 420,000 clones listed, 88% were seen once. Germline V gene lookup returns CDR1 SGHAT and CDR2 FQNNGV. Deletions cut 0 bases from V and 8 bases from J, with 19 bases between. CDR3 length: 16 residues.

The origin of this receptor is a person between 18 and 65 years old who received the Ad26.COV2.S COVID-19 vaccine or a placebo. V is TRBV11-2 and J is TRBJ2-5; weak D call: TRBD1 (6 bases). The sample consisted of peripheral blood, taken in a trial of Ad26.COV2.S vaccine versus placebo. The CDR3 sequence: CASSLDWTETKRTQYF. CDR3 sequence (DNA): TGTGCCAGCAGCTTAGATTGGACAGAAACCAAGAGAACCCAGTACTTC.